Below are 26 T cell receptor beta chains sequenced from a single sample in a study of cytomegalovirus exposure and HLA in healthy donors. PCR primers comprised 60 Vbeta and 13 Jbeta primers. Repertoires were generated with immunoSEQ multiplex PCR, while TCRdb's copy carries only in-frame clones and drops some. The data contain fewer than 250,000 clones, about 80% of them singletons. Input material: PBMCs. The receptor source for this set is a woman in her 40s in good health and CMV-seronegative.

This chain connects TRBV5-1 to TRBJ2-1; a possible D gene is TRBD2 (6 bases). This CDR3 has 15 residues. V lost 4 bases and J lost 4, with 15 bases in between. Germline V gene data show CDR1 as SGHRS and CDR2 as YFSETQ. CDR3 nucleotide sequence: TGCGCCAGCAGCAAACGGATTAGCGGATACAATGAGCAGTTCTTC. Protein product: CASSKRISGYNEQFF.

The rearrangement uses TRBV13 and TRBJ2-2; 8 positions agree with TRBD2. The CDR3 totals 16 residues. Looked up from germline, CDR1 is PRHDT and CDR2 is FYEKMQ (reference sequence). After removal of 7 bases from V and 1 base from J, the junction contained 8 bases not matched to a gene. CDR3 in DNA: TGTGCCAGCACCCCTGAAAGCGGGAGGAACACCGGGGAGCTGTTTTTT. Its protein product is CASTPESGRNTGELFF.

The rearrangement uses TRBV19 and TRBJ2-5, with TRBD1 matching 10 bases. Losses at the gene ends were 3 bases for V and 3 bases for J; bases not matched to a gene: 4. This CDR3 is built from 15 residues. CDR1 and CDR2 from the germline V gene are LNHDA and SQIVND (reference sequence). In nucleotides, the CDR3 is TGTGCCAGTAGTATTATAGGGACAGGGGAAGAGACCCAGTACTTC. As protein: CASSIIGTGEETQYF. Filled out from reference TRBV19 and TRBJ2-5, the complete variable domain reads DGGITQSPKYLFRKEGQNVTLSCEQNLNHDAMYWYRQDPGQGLRLIYYSQIVNDFQKGDIAEGYSVSREKKESFPLTVTSAQKNPTAFYLCASSIIGTGEETQYFGPGTRLLVL.

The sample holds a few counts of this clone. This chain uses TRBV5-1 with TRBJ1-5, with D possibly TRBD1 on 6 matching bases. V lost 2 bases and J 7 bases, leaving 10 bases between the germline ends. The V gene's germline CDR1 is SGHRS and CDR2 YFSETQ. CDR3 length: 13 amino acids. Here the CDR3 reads CASSLQGDQPQHF. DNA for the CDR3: TGCGCCAGCAGCTTACAGGGCGACCAGCCCCAGCATTTT.

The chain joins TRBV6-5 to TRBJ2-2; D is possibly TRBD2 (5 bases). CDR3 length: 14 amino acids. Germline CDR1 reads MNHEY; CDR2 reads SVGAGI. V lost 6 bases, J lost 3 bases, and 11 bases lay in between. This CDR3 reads CASSGVAHTGELFF. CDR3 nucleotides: TGTGCCAGCAGCGGGGTGGCGCACACCGGGGAGCTGTTTTTT.

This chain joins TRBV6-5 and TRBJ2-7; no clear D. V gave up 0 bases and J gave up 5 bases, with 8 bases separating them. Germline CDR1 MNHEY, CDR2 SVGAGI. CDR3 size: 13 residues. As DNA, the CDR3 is TGTGCCAGCAGTTACTCGAGAGGTCACGAGCAGTACTTC. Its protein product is CASSYSRGHEQYF.

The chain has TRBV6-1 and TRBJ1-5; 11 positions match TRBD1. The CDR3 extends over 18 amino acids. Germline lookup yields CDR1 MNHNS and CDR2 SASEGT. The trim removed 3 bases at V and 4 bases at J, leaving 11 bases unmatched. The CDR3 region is CASSDSVGGTGGNQPQHF. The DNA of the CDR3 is TGTGCCAGCAGTGACAGTGTTGGCGGGACAGGGGGGAATCAGCCCCAGCATTTT.

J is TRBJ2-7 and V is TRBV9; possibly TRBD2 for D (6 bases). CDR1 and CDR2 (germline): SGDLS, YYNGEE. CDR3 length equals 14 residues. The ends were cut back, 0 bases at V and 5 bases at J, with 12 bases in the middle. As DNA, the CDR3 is TGTGCCAGCAGCGTAGAGGGCAGGGAGGACGAGCAGTACTTC. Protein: CASSVEGREDEQYF.

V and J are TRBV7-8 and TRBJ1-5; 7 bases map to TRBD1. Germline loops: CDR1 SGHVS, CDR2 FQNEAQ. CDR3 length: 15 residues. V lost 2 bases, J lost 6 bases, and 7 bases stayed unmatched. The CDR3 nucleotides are TGTGCCAGCAGCTTACGCGGGACAGTCGGTCAGCCCCAGCATTTT. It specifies CASSLRGTVGQPQHF. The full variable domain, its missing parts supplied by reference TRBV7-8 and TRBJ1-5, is GAGVSQSPRYKVAKRGQDVALRCDPISGHVSLFWYQQALGQGPEFLTYFQNEAQLDKSGLPSDRFFAERPEGSVSTLKIQRTQQEDSAVYLCASSLRGTVGQPQHFGDGTRLSIL.

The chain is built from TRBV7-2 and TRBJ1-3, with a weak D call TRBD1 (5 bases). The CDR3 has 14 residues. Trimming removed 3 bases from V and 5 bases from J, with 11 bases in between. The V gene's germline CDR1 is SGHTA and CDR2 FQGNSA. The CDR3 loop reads CASSFGGMRNTIYF. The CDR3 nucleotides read TGTGCCAGCAGCTTTGGGGGGATGAGAAACACCATATATTTT.

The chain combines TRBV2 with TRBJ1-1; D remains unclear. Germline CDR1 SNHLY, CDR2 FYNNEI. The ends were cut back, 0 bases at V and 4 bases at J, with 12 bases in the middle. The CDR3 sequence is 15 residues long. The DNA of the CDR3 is TGTGCCAGCAGTGAAGCTGGTACTGAAGTCACTGAAGCTTTCTTT. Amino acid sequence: CASSEAGTEVTEAFF. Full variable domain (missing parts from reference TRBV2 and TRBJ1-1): EPEVTQTPSHQVTQMGQEVILRCVPISNHLYFYWYRQILGQKVEFLVSFYNNEISEKSEIFDDQFSVERPDGSNFTLKIRSTKLEDSAMYFCASSEAGTEVTEAFFGQGTRLTVV.

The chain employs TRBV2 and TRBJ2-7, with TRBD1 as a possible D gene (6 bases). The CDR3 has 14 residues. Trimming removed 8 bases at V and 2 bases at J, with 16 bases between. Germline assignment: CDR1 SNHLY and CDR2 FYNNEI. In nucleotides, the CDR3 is TGTGCCAGCCAAACAGGGACCCTCCCCTACGAGCAGTACTTC. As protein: CASQTGTLPYEQYF.

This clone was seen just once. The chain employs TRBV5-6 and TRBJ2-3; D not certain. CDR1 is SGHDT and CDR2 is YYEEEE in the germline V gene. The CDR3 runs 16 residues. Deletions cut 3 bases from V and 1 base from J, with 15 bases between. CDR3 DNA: TGTGCCAGCAGCTCCCACCCCCGACTCCGCACAGATACGCAGTATTTT. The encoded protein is CASSSHPRLRTDTQYF.

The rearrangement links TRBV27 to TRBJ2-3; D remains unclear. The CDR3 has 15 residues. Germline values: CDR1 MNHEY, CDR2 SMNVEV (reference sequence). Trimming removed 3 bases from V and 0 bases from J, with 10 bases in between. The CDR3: CASSFSGLSTDTQYF. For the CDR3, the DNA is TGTGCCAGCAGTTTTTCAGGTCTTAGCACAGATACGCAGTATTTT.

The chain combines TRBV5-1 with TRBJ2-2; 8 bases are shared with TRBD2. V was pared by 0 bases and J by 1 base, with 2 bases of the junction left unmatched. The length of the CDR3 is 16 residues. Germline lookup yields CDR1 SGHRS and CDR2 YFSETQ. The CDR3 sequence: CASSLAAGGNTGELFF. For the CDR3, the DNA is TGCGCCAGCAGCTTGGCCGCGGGAGGGAACACCGGGGAGCTGTTTTTT.

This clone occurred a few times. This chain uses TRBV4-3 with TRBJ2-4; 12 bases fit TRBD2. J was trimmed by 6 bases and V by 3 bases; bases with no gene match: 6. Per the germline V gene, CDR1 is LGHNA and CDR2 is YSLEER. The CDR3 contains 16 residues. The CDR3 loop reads CASSQGLAGGGNIQYF. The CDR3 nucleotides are TGCGCCAGCAGCCAGGGCCTAGCGGGGGGGGGAAACATTCAGTACTTC.

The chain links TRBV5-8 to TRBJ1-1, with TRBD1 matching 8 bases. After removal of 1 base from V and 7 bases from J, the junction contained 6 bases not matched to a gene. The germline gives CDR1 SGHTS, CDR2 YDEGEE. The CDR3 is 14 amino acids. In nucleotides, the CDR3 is TGTGCCAGCAGCTTGTATCAGGGGGCGTTTGAAGCTTTCTTT. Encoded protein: CASSLYQGAFEAFF.

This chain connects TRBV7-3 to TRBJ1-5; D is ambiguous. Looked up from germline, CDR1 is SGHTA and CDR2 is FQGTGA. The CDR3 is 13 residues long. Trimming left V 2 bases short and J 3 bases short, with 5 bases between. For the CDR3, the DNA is TGTGCCAGCAGCTTAGGCACCAATCAGCCCCAGCATTTT. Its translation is CASSLGTNQPQHF.

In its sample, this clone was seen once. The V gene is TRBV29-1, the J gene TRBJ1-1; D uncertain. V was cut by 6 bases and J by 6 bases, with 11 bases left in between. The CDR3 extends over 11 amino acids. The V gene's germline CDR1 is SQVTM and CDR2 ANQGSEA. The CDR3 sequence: CSVGRQPEAFF. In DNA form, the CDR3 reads TGCAGCGTCGGCAGGCAGCCTGAAGCTTTCTTT.

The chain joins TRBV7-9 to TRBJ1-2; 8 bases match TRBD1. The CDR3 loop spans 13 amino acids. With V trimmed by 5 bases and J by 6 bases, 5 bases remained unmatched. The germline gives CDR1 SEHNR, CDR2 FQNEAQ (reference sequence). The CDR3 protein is CASSTQGVDGYTF. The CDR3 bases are TGTGCCAGCAGCACACAGGGGGTGGATGGCTACACCTTC. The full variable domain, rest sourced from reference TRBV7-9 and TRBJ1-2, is DTGVSQNPRHKITKRGQNVTFRCDPISEHNRLYWYRQTLGQGPEFLTYFQNEAQLEKSRLLSDRFSAERPKGSFSTLEIQRTEQGDSAMYLCASSTQGVDGYTFGSGTRLTVV.

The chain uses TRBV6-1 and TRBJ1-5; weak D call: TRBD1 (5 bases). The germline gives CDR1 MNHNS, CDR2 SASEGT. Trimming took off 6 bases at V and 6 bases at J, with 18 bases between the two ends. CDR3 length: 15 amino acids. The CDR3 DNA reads TGTGCCAGCAGCTTTGACCACTCCCAGGGTCAGCCCCAGCATTTT. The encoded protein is CASSFDHSQGQPQHF.

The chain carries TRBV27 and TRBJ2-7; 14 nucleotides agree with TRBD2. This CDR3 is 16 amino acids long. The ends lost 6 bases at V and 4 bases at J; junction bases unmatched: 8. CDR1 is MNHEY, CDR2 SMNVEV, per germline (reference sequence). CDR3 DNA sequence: TGTGCCAGCAGGGGACTAGCGGGAGAGGGGTTATACGAGCAGTACGTC. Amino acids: CASRGLAGEGLYEQYV.

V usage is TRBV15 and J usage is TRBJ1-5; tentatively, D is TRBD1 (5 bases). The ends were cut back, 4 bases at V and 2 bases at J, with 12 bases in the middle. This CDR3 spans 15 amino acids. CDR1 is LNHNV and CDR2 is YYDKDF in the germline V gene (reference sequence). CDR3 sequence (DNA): TGTGCCACCAGCAAGGGGCCGGTTGGCAATCAGCCCCAGCATTTT. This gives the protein CATSKGPVGNQPQHF.

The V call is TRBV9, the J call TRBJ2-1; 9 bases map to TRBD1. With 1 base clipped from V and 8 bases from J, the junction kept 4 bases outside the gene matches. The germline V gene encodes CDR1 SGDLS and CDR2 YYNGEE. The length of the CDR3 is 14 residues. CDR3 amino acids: CASSVRTGEDEQFF. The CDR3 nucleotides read TGTGCCAGCAGCGTACGGACAGGGGAGGATGAGCAGTTCTTC.

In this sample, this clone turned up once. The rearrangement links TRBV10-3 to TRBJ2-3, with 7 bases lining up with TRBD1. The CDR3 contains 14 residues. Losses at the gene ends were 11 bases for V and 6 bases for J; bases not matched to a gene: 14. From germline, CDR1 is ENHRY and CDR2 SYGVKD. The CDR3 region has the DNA TGTGCCTCGGAAGTGACAGGGTCAGGCGATACGCAGTATTTT. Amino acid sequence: CASEVTGSGDTQYF.

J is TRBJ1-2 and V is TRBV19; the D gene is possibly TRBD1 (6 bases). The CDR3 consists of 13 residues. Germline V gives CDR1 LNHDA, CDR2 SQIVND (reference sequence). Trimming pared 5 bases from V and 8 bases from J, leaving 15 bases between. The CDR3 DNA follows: TGTGCCAGTAGTCTAGGACAGTTGGGAGGCTACACCTTC. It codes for CASSLGQLGGYTF.